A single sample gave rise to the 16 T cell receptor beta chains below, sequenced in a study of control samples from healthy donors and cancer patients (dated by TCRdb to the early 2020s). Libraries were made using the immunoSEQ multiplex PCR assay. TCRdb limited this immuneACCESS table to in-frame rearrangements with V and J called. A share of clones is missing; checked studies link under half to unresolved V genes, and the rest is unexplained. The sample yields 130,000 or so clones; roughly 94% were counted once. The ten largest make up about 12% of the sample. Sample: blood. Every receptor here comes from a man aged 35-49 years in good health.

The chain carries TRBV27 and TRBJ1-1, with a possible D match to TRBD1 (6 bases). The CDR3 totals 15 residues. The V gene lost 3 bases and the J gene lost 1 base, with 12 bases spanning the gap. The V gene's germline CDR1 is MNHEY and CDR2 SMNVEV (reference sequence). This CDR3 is CASSLYRDTNTEAFF. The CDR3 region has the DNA TGTGCCAGCAGTTTGTACCGGGACACGAACACTGAAGCTTTCTTT.

The DNA of the CDR3 is TGTGCCAGCAGCCTCCGAGGGGAGAGGCTGTTCTTC. This codes for CASSLRGERLFF. The V call is TRBV7-9, the J call TRBJ2-1; tentatively, D is TRBD1 or TRBD2 (5 bases each). V lost 5 bases and J 15 bases, leaving 17 bases between the germline ends. The V gene's germline CDR1 is SEHNR and CDR2 FQNEAQ (reference sequence). This CDR3 has 12 residues.

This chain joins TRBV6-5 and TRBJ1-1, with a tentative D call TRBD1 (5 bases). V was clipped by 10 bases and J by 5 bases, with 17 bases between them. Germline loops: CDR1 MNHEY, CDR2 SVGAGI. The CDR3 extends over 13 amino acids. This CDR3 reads CAITPAGGTEAFF. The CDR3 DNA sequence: TGTGCCATTACCCCAGCCGGGGGGACTGAAGCTTTCTTT.

DNA for the CDR3: TGTGCCACCAGTGAGGGGACTAGCAGAGACACAGATACGCAGTATTTT. Translating gives CATSEGTSRDTDTQYF. The chain is built from TRBV24-1 and TRBJ2-3, with 9 nucleotides matching TRBD2. This CDR3 is built from 16 residues. The V segment lost 4 bases and the J segment 2 bases; nucleotides outside the gene matches: 6. CDR1 is KGHDR, CDR2 SFDVKD, per germline.

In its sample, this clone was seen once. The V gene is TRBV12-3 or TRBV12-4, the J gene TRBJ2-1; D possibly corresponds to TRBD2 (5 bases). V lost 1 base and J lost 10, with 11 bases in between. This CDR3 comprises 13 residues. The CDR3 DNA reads TGTGCCAGCAGTTTAGGGAGGCTCCTAGAGCAGTTCTTC. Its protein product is CASSLGRLLEQFF.

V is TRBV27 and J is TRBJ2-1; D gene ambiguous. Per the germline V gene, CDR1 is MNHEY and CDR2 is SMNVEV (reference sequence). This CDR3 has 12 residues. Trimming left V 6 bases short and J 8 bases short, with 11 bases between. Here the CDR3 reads CASSQVLDEQFF. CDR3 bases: TGTGCCAGCAGCCAGGTTTTGGATGAGCAGTTCTTC.

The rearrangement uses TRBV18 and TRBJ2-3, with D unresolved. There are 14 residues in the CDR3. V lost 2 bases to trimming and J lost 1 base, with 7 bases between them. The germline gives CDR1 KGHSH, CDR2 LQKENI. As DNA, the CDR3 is TGTGCCAGCTCACCAAATCCGGGCACAGATACGCAGTATTTT. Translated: CASSPNPGTDTQYF.

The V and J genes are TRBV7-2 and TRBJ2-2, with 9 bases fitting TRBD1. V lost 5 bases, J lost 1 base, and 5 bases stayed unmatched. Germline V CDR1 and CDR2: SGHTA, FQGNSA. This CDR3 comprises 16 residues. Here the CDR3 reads CASSQQGAMNTGELFF. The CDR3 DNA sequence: TGTGCCAGCAGCCAACAGGGGGCGATGAACACCGGGGAGCTGTTTTTT.

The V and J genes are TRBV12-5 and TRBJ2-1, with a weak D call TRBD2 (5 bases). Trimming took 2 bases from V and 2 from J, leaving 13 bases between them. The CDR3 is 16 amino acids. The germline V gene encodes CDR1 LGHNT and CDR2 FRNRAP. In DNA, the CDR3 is TGTGCTAGTGGTTTGCCCCGACTACAGCCCTACAATGAGCAGTTCTTC. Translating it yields CASGLPRLQPYNEQFF.

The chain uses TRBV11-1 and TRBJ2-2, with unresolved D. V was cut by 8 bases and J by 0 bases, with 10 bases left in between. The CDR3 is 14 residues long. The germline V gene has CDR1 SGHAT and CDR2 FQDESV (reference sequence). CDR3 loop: CASGQTSNTGELFF. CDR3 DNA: TGTGCCAGCGGCCAGACATCGAACACCGGGGAGCTGTTTTTT.

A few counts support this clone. This CDR3 reads CASSGGTGGGGNPLHF. CDR3 coding DNA: TGTGCCAGCAGCGGGGGGACAGGGGGCGGTGGTAATCCCCTCCACTTT. This chain connects TRBV11-2 to TRBJ1-6, with 12 bases identical to TRBD1. The trim removed 5 bases at V and 13 bases at J, leaving 12 bases unmatched. Germline V gives CDR1 SGHAT, CDR2 FQNNGV. The length of the CDR3 is 16 residues.

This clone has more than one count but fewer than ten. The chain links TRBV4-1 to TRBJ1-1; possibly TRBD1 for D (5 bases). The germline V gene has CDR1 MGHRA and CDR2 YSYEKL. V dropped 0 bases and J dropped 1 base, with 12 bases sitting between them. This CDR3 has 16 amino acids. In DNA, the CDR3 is TGCGCCAGCAGCCAAGATCGTGGGGGTAGGAACACTGAAGCTTTCTTT. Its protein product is CASSQDRGGRNTEAFF.

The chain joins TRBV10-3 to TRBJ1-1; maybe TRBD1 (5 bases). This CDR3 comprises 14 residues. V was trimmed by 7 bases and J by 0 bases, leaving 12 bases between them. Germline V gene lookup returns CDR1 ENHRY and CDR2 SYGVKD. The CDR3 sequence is CAIKKGALNTEAFF. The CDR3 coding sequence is TGTGCCATCAAAAAAGGGGCCCTGAACACTGAAGCTTTCTTT.

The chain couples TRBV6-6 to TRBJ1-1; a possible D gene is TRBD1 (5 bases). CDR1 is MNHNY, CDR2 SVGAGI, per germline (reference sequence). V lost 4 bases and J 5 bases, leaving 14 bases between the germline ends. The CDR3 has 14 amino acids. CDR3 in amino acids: CASSLFPGGTEAFF. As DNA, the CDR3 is TGTGCCAGCAGTTTGTTCCCCGGGGGGACTGAAGCTTTCTTT.

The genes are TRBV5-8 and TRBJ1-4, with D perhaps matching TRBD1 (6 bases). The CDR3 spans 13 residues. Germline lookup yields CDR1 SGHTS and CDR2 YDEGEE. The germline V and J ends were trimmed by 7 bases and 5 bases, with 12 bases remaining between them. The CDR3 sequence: CASRAGVNEKLFF. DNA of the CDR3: TGTGCCAGCCGCGCAGGGGTAAATGAAAAACTGTTTTTT.

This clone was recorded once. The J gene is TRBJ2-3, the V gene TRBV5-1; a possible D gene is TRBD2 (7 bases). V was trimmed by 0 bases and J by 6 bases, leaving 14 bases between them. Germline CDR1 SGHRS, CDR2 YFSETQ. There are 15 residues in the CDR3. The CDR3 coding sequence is TGCGCCAGCAGCTTGGCGGGGGCGGGGGAGGATACGCAGTATTTT. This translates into CASSLAGAGEDTQYF.